This T cell receptor (beta chain) was observed in a study of CD8+ T cells in alopecia areata (dated by TCRdb to the late 2010s). About the investigation overall: The treated patients, all with moderate-to-severe alopecia areata, were enrolled in an open-label pilot trial of oral tofacitinib given at 5 to 10 mg twice daily. RNA was extracted with the PAXgene miRNA kit for fixed scalp, the miRNeasy kit for PBMCs, and the RNeasy kit for mouse skin. Tofacitinib was given for 6 to 18 months, followed by 6 months of follow-up off drug to assess delayed response and recurrence. TCRbeta CDR3 regions were amplified by immunoSEQ multiplex PCR using 35 Vbeta forward and 13 Jbeta reverse primers. Biopsies were taken from tofacitinib-treated patients at baseline and at 4 and 24 weeks of treatment, and a later scalp biopsy was taken in several of the tofacitinib-treated patients. In humans, TCRbeta sequencing was performed on scalp tissue and on sorted CD4+ and CD8+ peripheral blood T cells from healthy controls and from patients with patchy or totalis/universalis alopecia areata. Clonality in the scalp was compared among normal scalp (n=4), patchy alopecia areata scalp (n=8), and alopecia totalis/universalis scalp (n=8). In both human patients and the C3H/HeJ mouse model, the study applied high-throughput TCRbeta sequencing to look at T cell clonal expansion in alopecia areata.

Regarding this clone: The specificity of this receptor is unknown. Base-call qualities are not available, and no considerably larger clone is one nucleotide away.

The germline V gene specifies SGHVS as CDR1 and FQNEAQ as CDR2. Trimmed from V: 3 bases; trimmed from J: 3 bases; junction bases lacking a gene match: 7. Counted from cysteine to phenylalanine, this CDR3 has 16 amino acids. The entry retains the CDR3 DNA only, 48 bases that are in frame from base 1. The research as a whole found: Higher clonality and more expanded CD8+ clones were observed in lesional scalp than in normal scalp, particularly in alopecia totalis/universalis, a finding suggestive of antigenic drive. Scalp TCR repertoire analysis is complicated because resident alphabeta T cells in normal human skin are also sequenced, whereas mouse skin is dominated by gammadelta T cells. Shared TCR sequences between patients were less evident than in mice, which may be partly attributable to HLA diversity in the patient population.

The time point tag for this specimen amounts to: baseline before oral tofacitinib. Peripheral blood and lesional scalp punch biopsies were obtained from patients with alopecia areata. PBMCs were isolated by density centrifugation and stained for CD3, CD4 and CD8, and CD4+ and CD8+ T cells were sorted on a FACSAria. The receptor library was made with the immunoSEQ multiplex PCR assay. To provide template for TCR sequencing, every sample had RNA extracted and reverse transcribed into cDNA. First-strand cDNA was synthesized using SuperScript III with a 2:1 mix of oligo-dT and random hexamers. A synthetic immune receptor repertoire was used to assess amplification bias, and residual bias was removed computationally. The paper's data handling went like this. After raw reads were preprocessed to remove errors, the CDR3 was defined following IMGT conventions as running from the conserved cysteine to phenylalanine. Clonality was computed as 1 minus the Shannon entropy, with the entropy normalized by log2 of the number of productive unique TCRs. Scalp TCRbeta sequences were cross-referenced with sorted blood CD4 and CD8 repertoires so that the CD4 or CD8 identity of scalp clones could be inferred. Not all clones reach the TCRdb copy of this immuneACCESS table, which keeps in-frame sequences only. Checked studies attribute under half of the gap to unresolved V genes and leave the rest unexplained. V and J calls and clone size are copied from that table; D and trimming were computed from the DNA. The sample table contains 60,000 to 70,000 clones; only one count was recorded for approximately 43% of them. About 17% of the sample is held by the ten biggest clonotypes.

The sequence came from a human donor with alopecia areata. This material consisted of CD8+ T cells sorted from blood, taken at week 0. The rearrangement joined TRBV7-8 to TRBJ2-2; the central 7 bases match TRBD2. The sequenced DNA: TGTGCCAGCAGCTTTAGAGCGGGACGCGACACCGGGGAGCTGTTTTTT. Its translation reads: CASSFRAGRDTGELFF.